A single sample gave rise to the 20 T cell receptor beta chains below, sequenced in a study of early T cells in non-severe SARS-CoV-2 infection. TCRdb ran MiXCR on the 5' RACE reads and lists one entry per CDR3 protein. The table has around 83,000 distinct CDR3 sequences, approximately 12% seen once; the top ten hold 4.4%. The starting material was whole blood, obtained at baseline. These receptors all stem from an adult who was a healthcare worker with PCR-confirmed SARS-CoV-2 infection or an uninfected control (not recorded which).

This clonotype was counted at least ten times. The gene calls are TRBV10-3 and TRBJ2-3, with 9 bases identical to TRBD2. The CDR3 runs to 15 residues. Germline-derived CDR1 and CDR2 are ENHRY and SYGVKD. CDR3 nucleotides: TGTACAAGTGGGGCGGGAGGGCCCGGCACAGATACGCAGTATTTT. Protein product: CTSGAGGPGTDTQYF.

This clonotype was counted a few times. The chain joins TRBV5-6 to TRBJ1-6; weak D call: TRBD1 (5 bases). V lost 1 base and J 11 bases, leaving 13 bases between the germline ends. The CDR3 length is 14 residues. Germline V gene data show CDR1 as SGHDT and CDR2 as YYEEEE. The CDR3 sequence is CASSLITGGTPLHF. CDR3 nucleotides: TGTGCCAGCAGCTTGATAACAGGCGGGACACCCCTCCACTTT.

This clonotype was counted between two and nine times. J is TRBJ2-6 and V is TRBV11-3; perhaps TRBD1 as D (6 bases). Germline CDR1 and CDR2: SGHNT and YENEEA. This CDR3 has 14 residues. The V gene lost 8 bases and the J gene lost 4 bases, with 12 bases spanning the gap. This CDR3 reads CASGNRDGANVLTF. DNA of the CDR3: TGTGCCAGCGGCAACAGGGACGGGGCCAACGTCCTGACTTTC.

The CDR3 DNA follows: TGTGCCATCACCGGACAGGGGTCCACAGATACGCAGTATTTT. Amino acids: CAITGQGSTDTQYF. The chain carries TRBV10-3 and TRBJ2-3; TRBD1 agrees at 9 bases. V dropped 7 bases and J dropped 2; count of bases not matched to a gene: 4. Germline V gene data show CDR1 as ENHRY and CDR2 as SYGVKD. The CDR3 is 14 residues long.

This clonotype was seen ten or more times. CDR3 residues: CASSYGDLSYEQYF. CDR3 coding DNA: TGTGCCAGCAGTTACGGGGACCTCTCCTACGAGCAGTACTTC. The V gene is TRBV6-5, the J gene TRBJ2-7; D assignment may be TRBD1 or TRBD2 (5 bases each). This CDR3 spans 14 amino acids. From germline, CDR1 is MNHEY and CDR2 SVGAGI. Trimming shortened V by 2 bases and J by 0 bases, and 8 bases separated the two germline ends.

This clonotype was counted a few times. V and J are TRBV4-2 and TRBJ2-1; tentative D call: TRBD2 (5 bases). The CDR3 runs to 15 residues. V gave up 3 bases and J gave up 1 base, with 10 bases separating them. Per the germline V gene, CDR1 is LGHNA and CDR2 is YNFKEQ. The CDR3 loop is CASSHLRDSYNEQFF. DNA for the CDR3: TGTGCCAGCAGCCATCTGAGGGATTCCTACAATGAGCAGTTCTTC.

The CDR3 nucleotides read TGCGCCAGCAGCTTGGGGGCTAGTCTCACAGATACGCAGTATTTT. Its translation is CASSLGASLTDTQYF. The rearrangement links TRBV5-1 to TRBJ2-3, with D uncertain. This CDR3 contains 15 residues. Per germline, CDR1 SGHRS and CDR2 YFSETQ. Trimming pared 0 bases from V and 2 bases from J, leaving 10 bases between.

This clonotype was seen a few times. CDR3 sequence: CASSLDGGGYGYTF. As DNA, the CDR3 is TGTGCCAGCAGCTTAGACGGGGGAGGCTATGGCTACACCTTC. The gene calls are TRBV7-3 and TRBJ1-2; weak D call: TRBD1 (5 bases). Looked up from germline, CDR1 is SGHTA and CDR2 is FQGTGA. V was shortened by 2 bases and J by 4 bases, with 11 bases between the two germline ends. This CDR3 contains 14 residues.

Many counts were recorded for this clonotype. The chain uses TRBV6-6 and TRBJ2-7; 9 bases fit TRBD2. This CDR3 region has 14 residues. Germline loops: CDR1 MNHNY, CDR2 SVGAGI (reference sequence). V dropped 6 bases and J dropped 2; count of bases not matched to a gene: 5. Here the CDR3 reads CASSVAGETYEQYF. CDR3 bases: TGTGCCAGCAGCGTAGCGGGGGAAACCTACGAGCAGTACTTC.

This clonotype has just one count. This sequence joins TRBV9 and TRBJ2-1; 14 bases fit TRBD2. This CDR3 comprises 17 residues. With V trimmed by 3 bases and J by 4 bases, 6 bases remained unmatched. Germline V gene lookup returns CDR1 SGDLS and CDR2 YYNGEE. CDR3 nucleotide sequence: TGTGCCAGCAGCGCCCGACTAGCGGGAGGGATGTACAATGAGCAGTTCTTC. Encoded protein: CASSARLAGGMYNEQFF.

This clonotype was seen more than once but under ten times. The DNA of the CDR3 is TGTGCCAGCAGCTCCACAGGGGGGTCAGCTTTCTTT. Its protein is CASSSTGGSAFF. This chain connects TRBV7-9 to TRBJ1-1, with 8 bases that match TRBD1. This CDR3 has 12 amino acids. J lost 10 bases, V lost 4 bases, and 5 bases had no gene match. From germline, CDR1 is SEHNR and CDR2 FQNEAQ (reference sequence).

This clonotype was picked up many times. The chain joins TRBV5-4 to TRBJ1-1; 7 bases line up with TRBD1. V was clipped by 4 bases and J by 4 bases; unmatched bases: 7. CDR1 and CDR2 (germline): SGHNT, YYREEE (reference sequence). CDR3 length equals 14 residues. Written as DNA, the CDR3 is TGTGCCAGCAGCCCAGGACAGGTGCGCACTGAAGCTTTCTTT. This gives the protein CASSPGQVRTEAFF.

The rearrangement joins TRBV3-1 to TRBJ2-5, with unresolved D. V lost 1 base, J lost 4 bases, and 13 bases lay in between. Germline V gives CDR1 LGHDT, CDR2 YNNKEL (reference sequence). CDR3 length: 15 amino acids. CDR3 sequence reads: CASSQAGRTGETQYF. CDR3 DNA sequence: TGTGCCAGCAGCCAAGCGGGCAGGACGGGAGAGACCCAGTACTTC.

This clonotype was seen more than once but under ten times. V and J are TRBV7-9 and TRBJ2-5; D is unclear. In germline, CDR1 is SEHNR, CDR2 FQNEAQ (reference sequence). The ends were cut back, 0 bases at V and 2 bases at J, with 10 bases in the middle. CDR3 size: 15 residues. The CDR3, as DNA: TGTGCCAGCAGCTTAGCGCCAACGATACAAGAGACCCAGTACTTC. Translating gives CASSLAPTIQETQYF.

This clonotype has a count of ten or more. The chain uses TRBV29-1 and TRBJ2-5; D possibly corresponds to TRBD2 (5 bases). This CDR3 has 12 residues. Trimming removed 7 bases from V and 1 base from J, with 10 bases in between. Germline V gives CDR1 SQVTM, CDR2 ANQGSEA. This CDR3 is CSGLLGQETQYF. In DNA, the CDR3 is TGCAGCGGACTACTAGGCCAAGAGACCCAGTACTTC.

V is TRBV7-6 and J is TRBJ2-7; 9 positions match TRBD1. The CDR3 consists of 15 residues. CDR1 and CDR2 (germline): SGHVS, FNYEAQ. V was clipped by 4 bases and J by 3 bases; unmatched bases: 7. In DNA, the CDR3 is TGTGCCAGCAGCTCAGAGCCGGGACAGGGCTACGAGCAGTACTTC. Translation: CASSSEPGQGYEQYF.

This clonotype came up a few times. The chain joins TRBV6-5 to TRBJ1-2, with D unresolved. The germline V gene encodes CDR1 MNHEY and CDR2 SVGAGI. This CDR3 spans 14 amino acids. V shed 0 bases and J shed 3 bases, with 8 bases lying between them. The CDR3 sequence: CASSYSHRYYGYTF. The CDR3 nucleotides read TGTGCCAGCAGTTACTCGCACCGCTACTATGGCTACACCTTC.

CDR3 protein: CASSPGTSPSADTQYF. Written as DNA, the CDR3 is TGTGCCAGCAGCCCGGGGACTAGCCCCTCCGCAGATACGCAGTATTTT. This rearrangement joins TRBV7-2 to TRBJ2-3; 9 positions agree with TRBD2. CDR1 SGHTA and CDR2 FQGNSA come from the germline V gene. The CDR3 is 16 residues long. V shed 5 bases and J 4 bases; nucleotides not matched to a gene: 10.

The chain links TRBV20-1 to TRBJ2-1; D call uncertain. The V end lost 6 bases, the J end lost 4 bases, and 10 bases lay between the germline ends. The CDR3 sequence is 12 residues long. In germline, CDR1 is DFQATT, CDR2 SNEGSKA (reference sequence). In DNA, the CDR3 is TGCAGTGCCGCCTTTCGGTACAATGAGCAGTTCTTC. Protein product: CSAAFRYNEQFF.

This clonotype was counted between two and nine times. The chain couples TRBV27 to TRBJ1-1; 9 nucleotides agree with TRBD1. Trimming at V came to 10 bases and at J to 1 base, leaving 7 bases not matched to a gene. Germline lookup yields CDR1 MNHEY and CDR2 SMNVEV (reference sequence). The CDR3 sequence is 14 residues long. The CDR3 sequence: CATYLQGANTEAFF. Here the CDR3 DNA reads TGTGCCACCTATTTACAGGGGGCGAACACTGAAGCTTTCTTT.